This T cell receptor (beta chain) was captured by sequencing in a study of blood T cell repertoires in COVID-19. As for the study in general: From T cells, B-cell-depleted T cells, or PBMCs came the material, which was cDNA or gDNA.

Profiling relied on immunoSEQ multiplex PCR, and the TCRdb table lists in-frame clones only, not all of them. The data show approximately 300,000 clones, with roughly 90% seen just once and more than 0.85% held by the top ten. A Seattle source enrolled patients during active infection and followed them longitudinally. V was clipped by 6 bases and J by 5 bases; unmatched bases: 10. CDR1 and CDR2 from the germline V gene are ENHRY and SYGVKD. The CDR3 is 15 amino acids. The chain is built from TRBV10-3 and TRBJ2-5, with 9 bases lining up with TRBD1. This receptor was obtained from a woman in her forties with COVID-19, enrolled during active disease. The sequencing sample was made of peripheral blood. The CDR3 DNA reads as TGTGCCATCAGGGCTGCCGGGACAGGGTACGAGACCCAGTACTTC. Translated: CAIRAAGTGYETQYF.